What follows are 27 T cell receptor beta chains derived from one specimen sequenced in a study of blood T cell repertoires in COVID-19. Some clones are missing from TCRdb's copy, which holds only in-frame ones; the method was immunoSEQ multiplex PCR. This table holds about 110,000 clones, roughly four fifths found once. The sample consisted of peripheral blood. The receptors come from a woman aged 55 to 70 with acute or convalescent COVID-19.

The rearrangement links TRBV9 to TRBJ2-2; D might be TRBD2 (6 bases). Trimming removed 3 bases from V and 6 bases from J, with 9 bases in between. The CDR3 is 13 residues long. Germline V gene lookup returns CDR1 SGDLS and CDR2 YYNGEE. The CDR3 DNA reads TGTGCCAGCAGCGCCGGGGGTCCCGGGGAGCTGTTTTTT. Its translation is CASSAGGPGELFF.

In this sample, this clone turned up once. J is TRBJ2-2 and V is TRBV6-4; 10 positions match TRBD1. The J segment lost 4 bases and the V segment lost 4 bases, leaving 3 bases of the junction unmatched. The CDR3 consists of 15 residues. The germline gives CDR1 MRHNA, CDR2 SNTAGT. CDR3 nucleotides: TGTGCCAGCAGTGCGACAGGGGGCAGCACCGGGGAGCTGTTTTTT. Protein product: CASSATGGSTGELFF.

This rearrangement joins TRBV28 to TRBJ1-4; 7 nucleotides align to TRBD1. Germline values: CDR1 MDHEN, CDR2 SYDVKM. The CDR3 extends over 14 amino acids. V trimming: 7 bases; J trimming: 8 bases; junction bases outside the gene matches: 10. This chain's CDR3 is CASTGQGGEEKLFF. Here the CDR3 DNA reads TGTGCCAGCACCGGCCAGGGGGGTGAAGAAAAACTGTTTTTT.

This sequence joins TRBV18 and TRBJ1-5; no firm D call. Trimming removed 6 bases at V and 3 bases at J, with 21 bases between. The CDR3 consists of 17 residues. Looked up from germline, CDR1 is KGHSH and CDR2 is LQKENI. The CDR3 sequence is CASSPTRPGLVNQPQHF. The CDR3 DNA is TGTGCCAGCTCCCCCACCCGGCCGGGTTTAGTCAATCAGCCCCAGCATTTT.

This chain uses TRBV7-7 with TRBJ2-1; 14 nucleotides line up with TRBD2. The V segment lost 5 bases and the J segment 16 bases; nucleotides outside the gene matches: 10. Germline CDR1 reads SSHAT; CDR2 reads FNYEAQ (reference sequence). This CDR3 contains 14 residues. The CDR3 region is CASSPRLAGGPSFF. The CDR3 nucleotides read TGTGCCAGCAGCCCCAGACTAGCGGGGGGGCCCAGTTTCTTC.

This sequence joins TRBV9 and TRBJ1-6; a weak D match, TRBD1 (6 bases). The V and J ends lost 3 bases and 9 bases respectively, with 16 bases between them. The germline V gene encodes CDR1 SGDLS and CDR2 YYNGEE. The CDR3 has 15 amino acids. The CDR3 sequence: CASSAVGQGSSPLHF. The CDR3 DNA reads TGTGCCAGCAGCGCCGTGGGCCAGGGGAGTTCACCCCTCCACTTT.

This clone was observed once. The genes are TRBV5-6 and TRBJ2-5; 7 bases match TRBD1. Germline assignment: CDR1 SGHDT and CDR2 YYEEEE. The ends lost 4 bases at V and 1 base at J; junction bases unmatched: 1. The CDR3 extends over 13 amino acids. The CDR3 protein is CASSRTGQETQYF. For the CDR3, the DNA is TGTGCCAGCAGCCGGACAGGCCAAGAGACCCAGTACTTC.

This clone has more than one count but fewer than ten. The J gene is TRBJ1-5, the V gene TRBV2; D not resolved. Trimming pared 1 base from V and 1 base from J, leaving 11 bases between. CDR1 and CDR2 from the germline V gene are SNHLY and FYNNEI. This CDR3 has 16 residues. CDR3 coding DNA: TGTGCCAGCAGTGAAGGGCAGGAAGGAAGCAATCAGCCCCAGCATTTT. It translates to CASSEGQEGSNQPQHF.

V and J are TRBV5-5 and TRBJ1-1; no clear D gene. The ends were cut back, 0 bases at V and 7 bases at J, with 13 bases in the middle. The CDR3 covers 14 residues. CDR1 is SGHKS, CDR2 YYEKEE, per germline (reference sequence). CDR3 nucleotides: TGTGCCAGCAGCTTGGATTGGGGAGATTATGAAGCTTTCTTT. It specifies CASSLDWGDYEAFF.

The chain combines TRBV5-1 with TRBJ1-4, with 7 bases lining up with TRBD1. Germline lookup yields CDR1 SGHRS and CDR2 YFSETQ. The CDR3 spans 15 residues. V lost 4 bases and J lost 7; bases outside the gene matches: 10. This CDR3 is CASSARTGGGEKLFF. The CDR3 DNA is TGCGCCAGCAGCGCCAGGACAGGTGGAGGTGAAAAACTGTTTTTT.

Only one count was recorded for this clone. The chain is built from TRBV7-2 and TRBJ2-7; 11 positions match TRBD2. The germline gives CDR1 SGHTA, CDR2 FQGNSA. CDR3 length: 17 amino acids. V lost 4 bases to trimming and J lost 0 bases; unmatched junction nucleotides: 8. The CDR3 loop is CASSSTSGGQSSYEQYF. The CDR3 DNA reads as TGTGCCAGCAGCTCAACTAGCGGGGGCCAGAGCTCCTACGAGCAGTACTTC.

This sequence joins TRBV27 and TRBJ1-2, with 10 bases aligning to TRBD1. The CDR3 has 17 amino acids. Germline CDR1 MNHEY, CDR2 SMNVEV (reference sequence). Trimming at V came to 2 bases and at J to 5 bases, leaving 11 bases not matched to a gene. The CDR3 reads CASSLTPRTGGLYGYTF. The CDR3 DNA reads as TGTGCCAGCAGTTTAACCCCCAGGACAGGGGGATTATATGGCTACACCTTC.

V gene TRBV18 combines with J gene TRBJ1-1, with 8 bases that match TRBD1. Looked up from germline, CDR1 is KGHSH and CDR2 is LQKENI. V dropped 3 bases and J dropped 11; count of bases not matched to a gene: 14. This CDR3 contains 15 residues. CDR3 in amino acids: CASSPNPGQVVSAFF. The CDR3 DNA follows: TGTGCCAGCTCACCCAATCCGGGACAGGTCGTATCGGCTTTCTTT. The whole variable domain, remainder taken from reference TRBV18 and TRBJ1-1, is NAGVMQNPRHLVRRRGQEARLRCSPMKGHSHVYWYRQLPEEGLKFMVYLQKENIIDESGMPKERFSAEFPKEGPSILRIQQVVRGDSAAYFCASSPNPGQVVSAFFGQGTRLTVV.

This clone was counted a few times. The rearrangement joins TRBV2 to TRBJ1-1; D gene uncertain. The CDR3 sequence is 16 residues long. Trimming took off 2 bases at V and 6 bases at J, with 19 bases between the two ends. Germline V CDR1 and CDR2: SNHLY, FYNNEI. CDR3 bases: TGTGCCAGCAGTGAAATCCGGTTAACGGCGGGCGCTGAAGCTTTCTTT. Its protein product is CASSEIRLTAGAEAFF.

A single count supports this clone. This chain uses TRBV5-5 with TRBJ2-7; the match to TRBD1 covers 9 bases. CDR1 SGHKS and CDR2 YYEKEE come from the germline V gene (reference sequence). CDR3 size: 14 residues. The J segment lost 3 bases and the V segment lost 2 bases, leaving 3 bases of the junction unmatched. The CDR3 nucleotides are TGTGCCAGCAGCTTCCGACAGGGGGACTACGAGCAGTACTTC. It is translated as CASSFRQGDYEQYF.

The rearrangement joins TRBV2 to TRBJ2-1, with 12 bases that match TRBD2. Germline V gene data show CDR1 as SNHLY and CDR2 as FYNNEI. The junction had 0 bases not matched to a gene; V was cut back by 2 bases and J by 4 bases. CDR3 size: 15 residues. As DNA, the CDR3 is TGTGCCAGCAGTGAAACTAGCGGGGGGTACAATGAGCAGTTCTTC. It encodes CASSETSGGYNEQFF.

This clone was counted a single time. This sequence joins TRBV7-9 and TRBJ2-1; 13 bases line up with TRBD2. J was trimmed by 0 bases and V by 5 bases; bases with no gene match: 7. Germline V gene lookup returns CDR1 SEHNR and CDR2 FQNEAQ (reference sequence). The CDR3 is made up of 18 amino acids. The CDR3 spells CASSRLAGGKSSYNEQFF. The DNA for the CDR3 is TGTGCCAGCAGCCGACTAGCGGGGGGAAAGAGCTCCTACAATGAGCAGTTCTTC.

This chain joins TRBV5-4 and TRBJ1-2; D remains ambiguous. Per the germline V gene, CDR1 is SGHNT and CDR2 is YYREEE (reference sequence). This CDR3 is built from 15 residues. Trimming took off 0 bases at V and 0 bases at J, with 9 bases between the two ends. CDR3 sequence reads: CASSLVATTNYGYTF. The CDR3, as DNA: TGTGCCAGCAGCTTGGTTGCCACTACTAACTATGGCTACACCTTC. Supplemented by reference TRBV5-4 and TRBJ1-2, the full variable domain reads ETGVTQSPTHLIKTRGQQVTLRCSSQSGHNTVSWYQQALGQGPQFIFQYYREEENGRGNFPPRFSGLQFPNYSSELNVNALELDDSALYLCASSLVATTNYGYTFGSGTRLTVV.

CDR3 protein: CASSLTGSSSYTF. For the CDR3, the DNA is TGTGCCAGCAGCCTTACGGGGAGTTCTAGCTACACCTTC. This rearrangement joins TRBV3-1 (or the pseudogene TRBV3-2) to TRBJ1-2; D is uncertain. Per germline, CDR1 LGHDT and CDR2 YNNKEL (reference sequence). Trimming took 4 bases from V and 9 from J, leaving 15 bases between them. The CDR3 length is 13 residues.

The chain has TRBV27 and TRBJ1-1, with TRBD1 matching 8 bases. V was clipped by 6 bases and J by 3 bases; unmatched bases: 6. Germline V gene data show CDR1 as MNHEY and CDR2 as SMNVEV (reference sequence). This CDR3 is 14 amino acids long. For the CDR3, the DNA is TGTGCCAGCAGCTGGGGGACAGGACACACTGAAGCTTTCTTT. It specifies CASSWGTGHTEAFF.

This clone was counted a few times. This sequence joins TRBV6-1 and TRBJ1-4, with D perhaps TRBD1 (6 bases). Germline CDR1 and CDR2: MNHNS and SASEGT. V was pared by 0 bases and J by 7 bases, with 15 bases between. This CDR3 comprises 16 residues. CDR3 in amino acids: CASSEAPQGFGEKLFF. The CDR3 DNA is TGTGCCAGCAGTGAAGCGCCACAGGGCTTTGGTGAAAAACTGTTTTTT.

The V and J genes are TRBV11-3 and TRBJ2-1, with D tentatively TRBD2 (6 bases). The CDR3 is 18 amino acids. Trimming left V 0 bases short and J 7 bases short, with 22 bases between. The germline CDR1 and CDR2 sequences are SGHNT and YENEEA. CDR3 DNA: TGTGCCAGCAGCTTAGATCGGGGGTACGACAGTACGGAAAATGAGCAGTTCTTC. Protein product: CASSLDRGYDSTENEQFF.

V and J are TRBV6-6 and TRBJ1-2, with 7 bases identical to TRBD1. CDR1 and CDR2 (germline): MNHNY, SVGAGI (reference sequence). The CDR3 contains 12 residues. Trimming removed 10 bases from V and 2 bases from J; junction bases left unmatched: 4. CDR3 in amino acids: CATTGQNYGYTF. The DNA for the CDR3 is TGTGCCACGACGGGACAGAACTATGGCTACACCTTC.

The rearrangement links TRBV4-3 to TRBJ1-6; D gene unclear. V was pared by 0 bases and J by 8 bases, with 11 bases between. The CDR3 has 15 residues. Germline V lookup: CDR1 LGHNA, CDR2 YSLEER. Here the CDR3 DNA reads TGCGCCAGCAGCCAAGATAATTTGCGTGATTCACCCCTCCACTTT. This codes for CASSQDNLRDSPLHF.

The genes are TRBV12-3 or TRBV12-4 and TRBJ2-3; the D is unclear. The V end was cut by 6 bases, the J end by 4 bases, with 11 bases between. The CDR3 runs 13 residues. Here the CDR3 DNA reads TGTGCCAGCAGCGCTACCGGAGCAGATACGCAGTATTTT. Translation: CASSATGADTQYF.

The chain uses TRBV28 and TRBJ1-6; no clear D. V dropped 8 bases and J dropped 9 bases, with 11 bases sitting between them. This CDR3 spans 12 amino acids. Per the germline V gene, CDR1 is MDHEN and CDR2 is SYDVKM. This CDR3 reads CASHYSGSPLHF. The CDR3, as DNA: TGTGCCAGCCACTATTCGGGTTCACCCCTCCACTTT.

The chain is built from TRBV7-2 and TRBJ2-1; 13 bases fit TRBD2. CDR3 length: 16 amino acids. Trimming removed 5 bases from V and 4 bases from J; junction bases left unmatched: 5. The germline V gene encodes CDR1 SGHTA and CDR2 FQGNSA. The CDR3 DNA reads as TGTGCCAGCAGCACCCGACTAGCGGGGGGATACAATGAGCAGTTCTTC. Translating it yields CASSTRLAGGYNEQFF.